Listed below are T cell receptor beta chains from one sample, sequenced in a study of blood T cell repertoires in COVID-19. Assay used: immunoSEQ multiplex PCR; TCRdb lists only in-frame clones, some missing. The sample records around 100,000 clones, roughly four fifths being singletons. Sequencing used peripheral blood. All receptors derive from a man in his sixties with acute or convalescent COVID-19. CDR3s include the opening cysteine and the closing phenylalanine or tryptophan. The D gene is left open where the match is weak. Rows may omit the clone size; those that give it use once, few, many or a size class.

V gene: TRBV5-1
clone size: -
J gene: TRBJ2-1
D gene: -
CDR3 DNA: TGCGCCAGCAGCCTCCTTCCCATGGGGCTCTCCTACAATGAGCAGTTCTTC
CDR3 protein: CASSLLPMGLSYNEQFF

V gene: TRBV12-3/TRBV12-4
clone size: -
J gene: TRBJ2-7
D gene: TRBD2
CDR3 DNA: TGTGCCAGCAGCCCCGGGAGGGCGCAGTACTTC
CDR3 protein: CASSPGRAQYF

V gene: TRBV12-3/TRBV12-4
clone size: -
J gene: TRBJ2-7
D gene: TRBD1
CDR3 DNA: TGTGCCAGCAGTTTAACAGGGGAAAACTTC
CDR3 protein: CASSLTGENF

V gene: TRBV27
clone size: -
J gene: TRBJ2-3
D gene: -
CDR3 DNA: TGTGCCAGCAGGTCAAGCACAGATACGCAGTATTTT
CDR3 protein: CASRSSTDTQYF

V gene: TRBV10-3
clone size: -
J gene: TRBJ2-5
D gene: TRBD2
CDR3 DNA: TGTGCCACAGCAGCGGGGGGGCAAGAGACCCAGTACTTC
CDR3 protein: CATAAGGQETQYF

V gene: TRBV10-2
clone size: -
J gene: TRBJ1-1
D gene: TRBD1
CDR3 DNA: TGCGCCAGCAGTGAACGGGACAGGGGGGTGAACACTGAAGCTTTCTTT
CDR3 protein: CASSERDRGVNTEAFF

V gene: TRBV5-4
clone size: once
J gene: TRBJ1-1
D gene: -
CDR3 DNA: TGTGCCAGCAGCTTGGCCGGCGGGGCAATGAACACTGAAGCTTTCTTT
CDR3 protein: CASSLAGGAMNTEAFF

V gene: TRBV4-2
clone size: -
J gene: TRBJ1-4
D gene: -
CDR3 DNA: TGTGCCAGCAGCCAAGACGCGGGGGGCTACGGTCGGGGAGAAAAACTGTTTTTT
CDR3 protein: CASSQDAGGYGRGEKLFF

V gene: TRBV18
clone size: -
J gene: TRBJ1-1
D gene: TRBD1
CDR3 DNA: TGTGCCAGCTCACCACAAACAGGGGGGCACACTGAAGCTTTCTTT
CDR3 protein: CASSPQTGGHTEAFF

V gene: TRBV7-2
clone size: -
J gene: TRBJ2-1
D gene: -
CDR3 DNA: TGTGCCAGCAGCTTAGACCGGTTAAGAGGTTTCGATGAGCAGTTCTTC
CDR3 protein: CASSLDRLRGFDEQFF

V gene: TRBV15
clone size: -
J gene: TRBJ1-1
D gene: TRBD1
CDR3 DNA: TGTGCCACCAGCAGAGGGGGGACAGGGTTGGCGGGCACTGAAGCTTTCTTT
CDR3 protein: CATSRGGTGLAGTEAFF

V gene: TRBV15
clone size: -
J gene: TRBJ2-1
D gene: -
CDR3 DNA: TGTGCCACCAGCAGAGATCACAACAATGAGCAGTTCTTC
CDR3 protein: CATSRDHNNEQFF

V gene: TRBV27
clone size: once
J gene: TRBJ2-7
D gene: -
CDR3 DNA: TGTGCCAGCAGGGCCCGTTGGGGACAAAACTACGAGCAGTACTTC
CDR3 protein: CASRARWGQNYEQYF

V gene: TRBV7-8
clone size: -
J gene: TRBJ2-5
D gene: -
CDR3 DNA: TGTGCCAGCAGCTTAGGAACACAAGAGACCCAGTACTTC
CDR3 protein: CASSLGTQETQYF

V gene: TRBV7-9
clone size: few
J gene: TRBJ1-6
D gene: TRBD1
CDR3 DNA: TGTGCCAGCAGCCCTTTTCCAAGGACAGGGTTAACCTATTCACCCCTCCACTTT
CDR3 protein: CASSPFPRTGLTYSPLHF

V gene: TRBV6-5
clone size: -
J gene: TRBJ1-1
D gene: TRBD1
CDR3 DNA: TGTGCCAGCAAGACAGGGCGGACTGAAGCTTTCTTT
CDR3 protein: CASKTGRTEAFF

V gene: TRBV18
clone size: -
J gene: TRBJ2-1
D gene: -
CDR3 DNA: TGTGCCAGCTCACCAGGTTCGGGGAACTACAATGAGCAGTTCTTC
CDR3 protein: CASSPGSGNYNEQFF

V gene: TRBV6-2/TRBV6-3
clone size: -
J gene: TRBJ2-1
D gene: TRBD2
CDR3 DNA: TGTGCCAGCAGTCGACCGGGACTAGCGGGAGTTGAGCAGTTCTTC
CDR3 protein: CASSRPGLAGVEQFF

V gene: TRBV5-5
clone size: -
J gene: TRBJ1-2
D gene: TRBD1
CDR3 DNA: TGTGCCAGCAGCGCCCTGACCGGGACAGGGGACCGCTATGGCTACACCTTC
CDR3 protein: CASSALTGTGDRYGYTF

V gene: TRBV19
clone size: -
J gene: TRBJ1-2
D gene: -
CDR3 DNA: TGTGCCAGTAGTATAGAAGCATCGCCTAACTATGGCTACACCTTC
CDR3 protein: CASSIEASPNYGYTF

V gene: TRBV3-1/TRBV3-2
clone size: -
J gene: TRBJ1-6
D gene: -
CDR3 DNA: TGTGCCAGCAGCCAAGGCGGGTATGGCTCACCCCTCCACTTT
CDR3 protein: CASSQGGYGSPLHF

V gene: TRBV15
clone size: -
J gene: TRBJ2-6
D gene: -
CDR3 DNA: TGTGCCACCAGCAAAGGACAGTCTGGGGCCAACGTCCTGACTTTC
CDR3 protein: CATSKGQSGANVLTF

V gene: TRBV27
clone size: -
J gene: TRBJ2-2
D gene: -
CDR3 DNA: TGTGCCAGCAGTTTTGATTGGGGCCCCAACACCGGGGAGCTGTTTTTT
CDR3 protein: CASSFDWGPNTGELFF

V gene: TRBV6-5
clone size: -
J gene: TRBJ1-1
D gene: -
CDR3 DNA: TGTGCCAGCACTCCTGGACAGTCGTTGAACACTGAAGCTTTCTTT
CDR3 protein: CASTPGQSLNTEAFF

V gene: TRBV6-2/TRBV6-3
clone size: -
J gene: TRBJ2-7
D gene: -
CDR3 DNA: TGTGCCAGCAGTTCTAGCAGATCCTACGAGCAGTACTTC
CDR3 protein: CASSSSRSYEQYF

V gene: TRBV12-3/TRBV12-4
clone size: -
J gene: TRBJ1-5
D gene: -
CDR3 DNA: TGTGCCAGCGGCGGGTCATTCAAGCCCCAGCATTTT
CDR3 protein: CASGGSFKPQHF

V gene: TRBV12-3/TRBV12-4
clone size: -
J gene: TRBJ2-5
D gene: -
CDR3 DNA: TGTGCCAGCAGTTTTGACACAGAGACCCAGTACTTC
CDR3 protein: CASSFDTETQYF

V gene: TRBV9
clone size: -
J gene: TRBJ1-4
D gene: TRBD1
CDR3 DNA: TGTGCCAGCAGCACACGACAGGGGGCGGACGGTGAAAAACTGTTTTTT
CDR3 protein: CASSTRQGADGEKLFF

V gene: TRBV27
clone size: -
J gene: TRBJ2-2
D gene: -
CDR3 DNA: TGTGCCAGCAGTTTATCGACCGGGACACTAACCGGGGAGCTGTTTTTT
CDR3 protein: CASSLSTGTLTGELFF